The T cell receptor (beta chain) under discussion was sequenced for a study of OX40 agonist ivuxolimab in advanced cancers. The repertoire was sequenced with immunoSEQ multiplex PCR; TCRdb's copy has only in-frame clones and lacks some. The sample lists some 65,000 clones; roughly 76% were seen once. The study sampled blood at baseline, cycle 4 day 1, and cycle 7 day 1. The CDR3 loop spans 15 amino acids. The germline gives CDR1 MGHRA, CDR2 YSYEKL. V was cut by 0 bases and J by 4 bases, with 12 bases left in between. Study findings and constraints: Clonal expansion from baseline to week 6 occurred in both CD4+ and CD8+ T cells.

As regards this clone: Its antigen is unidentified.

The source was CD4+ or CD8+ T cells sorted from blood, collected in a trial of the OX40 agonist ivuxolimab. This receptor was obtained from an adult with an advanced solid tumor such as melanoma, head and neck, liver or kidney cancer. The genes are TRBV4-1 and TRBJ1-1; D is unclear. The CDR3 protein is CASSQELGGSTEAFF. The CDR3 DNA follows: TGCGCCAGCAGCCAAGAGCTGGGAGGGAGCACTGAAGCTTTCTTT.